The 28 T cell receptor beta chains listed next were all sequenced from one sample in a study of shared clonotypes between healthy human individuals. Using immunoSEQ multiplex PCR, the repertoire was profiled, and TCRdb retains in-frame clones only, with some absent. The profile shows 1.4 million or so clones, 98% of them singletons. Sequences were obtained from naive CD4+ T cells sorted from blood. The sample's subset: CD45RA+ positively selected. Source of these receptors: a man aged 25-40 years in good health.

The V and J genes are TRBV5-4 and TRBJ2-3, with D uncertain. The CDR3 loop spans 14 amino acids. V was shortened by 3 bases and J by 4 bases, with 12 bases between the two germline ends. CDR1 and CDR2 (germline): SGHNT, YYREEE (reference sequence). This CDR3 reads CASSSEVLADTQYF. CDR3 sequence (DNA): TGTGCCAGCAGCTCAGAAGTTTTGGCAGATACGCAGTATTTT.

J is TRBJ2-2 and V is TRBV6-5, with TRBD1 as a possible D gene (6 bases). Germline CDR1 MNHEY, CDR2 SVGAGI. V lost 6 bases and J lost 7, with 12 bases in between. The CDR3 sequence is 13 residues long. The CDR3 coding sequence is TGTGCCAGCAGGGTAGGGGGTATCGGGGAGCTGTTTTTT. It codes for CASRVGGIGELFF.

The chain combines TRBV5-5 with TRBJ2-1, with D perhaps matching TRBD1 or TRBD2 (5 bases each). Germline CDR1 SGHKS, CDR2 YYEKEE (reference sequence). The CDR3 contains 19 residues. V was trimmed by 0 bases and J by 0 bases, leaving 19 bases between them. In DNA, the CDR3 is TGTGCCAGCAGCTTGGCGGGGAGTCCAGGGCCCAGCTCCTACAATGAGCAGTTCTTC. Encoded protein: CASSLAGSPGPSSYNEQFF. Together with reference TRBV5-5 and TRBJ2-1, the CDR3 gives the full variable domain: DAGVTQSPTHLIKTRGQQVTLRCSPISGHKSVSWYQQVLGQGPQFIFQYYEKEERGRGNFPDRFSARQFPNYSSELNVNALLLGDSALYLCASSLAGSPGPSSYNEQFFGPGTRLTVL.

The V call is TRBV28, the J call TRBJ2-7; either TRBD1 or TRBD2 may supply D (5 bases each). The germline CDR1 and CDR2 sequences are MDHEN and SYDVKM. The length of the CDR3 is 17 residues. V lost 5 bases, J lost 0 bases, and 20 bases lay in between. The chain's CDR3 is CASSPQWWGKSSYEQYF. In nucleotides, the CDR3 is TGTGCCAGCAGTCCTCAGTGGTGGGGGAAGAGCTCCTACGAGCAGTACTTC.

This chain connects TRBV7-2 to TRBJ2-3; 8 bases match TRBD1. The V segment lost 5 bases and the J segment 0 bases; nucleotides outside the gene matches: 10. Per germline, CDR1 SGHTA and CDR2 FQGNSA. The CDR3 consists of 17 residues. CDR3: CASSAGQDRPSTDTQYF. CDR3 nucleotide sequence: TGTGCCAGCAGCGCGGGACAGGACCGACCTAGCACAGATACGCAGTATTTT.

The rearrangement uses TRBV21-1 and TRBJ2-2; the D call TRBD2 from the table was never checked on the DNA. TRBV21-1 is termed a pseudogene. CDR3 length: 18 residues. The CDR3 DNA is TGTGCCAGCAGCGCACCAGCCCCGCGGGACCTTTACACCGGGGAGCTGTTTTTT. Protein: CASSAPAPRDLYTGELFF.

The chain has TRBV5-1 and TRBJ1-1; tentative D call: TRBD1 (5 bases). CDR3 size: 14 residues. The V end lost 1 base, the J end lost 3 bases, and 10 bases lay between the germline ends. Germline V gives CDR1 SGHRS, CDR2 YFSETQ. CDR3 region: CASSLTGYDTEAFF. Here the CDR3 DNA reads TGCGCCAGCAGCTTGACAGGATATGACACTGAAGCTTTCTTT.

The chain's CDR3 is CATITGGNQPQHF. The CDR3 region has the DNA TGTGCCACCATAACGGGGGGCAATCAGCCCCAGCATTTT. This chain links TRBV28 with TRBJ1-5; a weak D match, TRBD1 (5 bases). V gave up 10 bases and J gave up 2 bases, with 12 bases separating them. This CDR3 has 13 residues. From germline, CDR1 is MDHEN and CDR2 SYDVKM.

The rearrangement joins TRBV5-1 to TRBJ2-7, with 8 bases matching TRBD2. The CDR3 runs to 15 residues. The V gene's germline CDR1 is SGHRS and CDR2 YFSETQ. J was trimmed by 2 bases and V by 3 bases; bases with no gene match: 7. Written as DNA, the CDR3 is TGCGCCAGCAGCTATGATAGCGGGACCGCCTACGAGCAGTACTTC. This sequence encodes CASSYDSGTAYEQYF.

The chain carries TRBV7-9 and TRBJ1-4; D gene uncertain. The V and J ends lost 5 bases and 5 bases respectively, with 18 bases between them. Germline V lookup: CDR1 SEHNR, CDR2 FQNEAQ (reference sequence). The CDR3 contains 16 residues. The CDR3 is CASSPPRHRGNEKLFF. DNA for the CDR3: TGTGCCAGCAGCCCCCCCAGACACCGAGGGAATGAAAAACTGTTTTTT.

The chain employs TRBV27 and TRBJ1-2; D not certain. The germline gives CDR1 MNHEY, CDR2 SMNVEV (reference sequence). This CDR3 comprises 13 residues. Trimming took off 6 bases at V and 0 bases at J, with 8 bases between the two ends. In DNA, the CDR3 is TGTGCCAGCAGGCCCTCGGCTAACTATGGCTACACCTTC. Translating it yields CASRPSANYGYTF.

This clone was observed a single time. The CDR3: CASSSTSGYYNEQFF. The CDR3 nucleotides are TGTGCCAGCAGTTCTACTAGCGGATATTACAATGAGCAGTTCTTC. The V gene is TRBV6-4, the J gene TRBJ2-1, with 8 bases matching TRBD2. With V trimmed by 5 bases and J by 4 bases, 7 bases remained unmatched. The germline V gene encodes CDR1 MRHNA and CDR2 SNTAGT. The CDR3 is 15 amino acids.

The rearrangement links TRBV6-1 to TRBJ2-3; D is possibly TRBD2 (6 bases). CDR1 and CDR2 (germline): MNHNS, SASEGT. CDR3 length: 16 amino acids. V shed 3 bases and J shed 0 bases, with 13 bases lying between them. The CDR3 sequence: CASSDLSGSSTDTQYF. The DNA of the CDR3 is TGTGCCAGCAGTGACCTTAGCGGTTCTAGCACAGATACGCAGTATTTT.

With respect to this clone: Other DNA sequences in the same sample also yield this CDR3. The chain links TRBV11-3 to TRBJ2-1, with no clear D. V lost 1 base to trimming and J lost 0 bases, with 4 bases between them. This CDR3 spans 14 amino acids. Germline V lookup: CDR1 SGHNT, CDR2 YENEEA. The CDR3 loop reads CASSLGSSYNEQFF. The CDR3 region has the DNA TGTGCCAGCAGCTTAGGGTCCTCCTACAATGAGCAGTTCTTC.

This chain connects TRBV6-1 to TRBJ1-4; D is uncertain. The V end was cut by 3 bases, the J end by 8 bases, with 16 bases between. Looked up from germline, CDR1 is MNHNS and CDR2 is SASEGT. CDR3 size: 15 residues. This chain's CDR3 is CASSELRTAPEKLFF. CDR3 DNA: TGTGCCAGCAGTGAGCTAAGGACGGCGCCGGAAAAACTGTTTTTT.

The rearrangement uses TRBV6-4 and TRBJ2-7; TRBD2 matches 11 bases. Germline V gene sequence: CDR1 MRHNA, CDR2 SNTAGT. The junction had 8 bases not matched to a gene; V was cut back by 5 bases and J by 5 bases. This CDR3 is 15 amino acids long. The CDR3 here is CASSHRLAGTDEQYF. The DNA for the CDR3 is TGTGCCAGCAGTCACAGACTAGCGGGAACTGACGAGCAGTACTTC.

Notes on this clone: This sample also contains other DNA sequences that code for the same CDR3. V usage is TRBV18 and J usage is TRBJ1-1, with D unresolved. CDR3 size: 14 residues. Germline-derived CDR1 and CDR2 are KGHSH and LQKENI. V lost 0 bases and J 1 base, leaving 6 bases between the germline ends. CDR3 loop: CASSPPKGNTEAFF. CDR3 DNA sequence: TGTGCCAGCTCACCACCGAAGGGGAACACTGAAGCTTTCTTT.

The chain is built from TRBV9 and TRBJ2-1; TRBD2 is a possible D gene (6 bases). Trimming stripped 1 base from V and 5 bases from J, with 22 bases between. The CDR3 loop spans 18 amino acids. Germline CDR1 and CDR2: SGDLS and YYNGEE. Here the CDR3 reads CASSVSIWERAANNEQFF. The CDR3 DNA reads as TGTGCCAGCAGCGTATCCATTTGGGAGCGGGCGGCAAACAATGAGCAGTTCTTC.

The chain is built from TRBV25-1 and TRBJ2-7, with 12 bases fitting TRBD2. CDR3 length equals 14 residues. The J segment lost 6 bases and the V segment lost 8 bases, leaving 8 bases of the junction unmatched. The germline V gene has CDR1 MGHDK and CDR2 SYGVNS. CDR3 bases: TGTGCCAGCCGGCTAGCGGGAGGGAGGGGCGAGCAGTACTTC. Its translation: CASRLAGGRGEQYF.

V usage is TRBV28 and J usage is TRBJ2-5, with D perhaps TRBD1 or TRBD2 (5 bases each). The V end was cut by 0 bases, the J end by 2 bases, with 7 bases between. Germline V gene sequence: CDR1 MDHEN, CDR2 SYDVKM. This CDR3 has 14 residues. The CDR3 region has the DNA TGTGCCAGCAGTTTATGGGGACGGCAAGAGACCCAGTACTTC. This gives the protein CASSLWGRQETQYF.

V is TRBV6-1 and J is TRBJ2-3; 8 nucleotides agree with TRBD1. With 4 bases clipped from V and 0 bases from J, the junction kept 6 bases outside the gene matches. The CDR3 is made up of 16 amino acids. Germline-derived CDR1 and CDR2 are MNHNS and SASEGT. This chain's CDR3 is CASSAGTGGSTDTQYF. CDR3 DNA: TGTGCCAGCAGTGCCGGGACAGGTGGTAGCACAGATACGCAGTATTTT.

CDR3 in amino acids: CASSVLGQGATGELFF. CDR3 DNA sequence: TGTGCCAGCAGCGTGTTGGGACAGGGGGCGACCGGGGAGCTGTTTTTT. The J gene is TRBJ2-2, the V gene TRBV9, with TRBD1 matching 12 bases. This CDR3 has 16 residues. The germline gives CDR1 SGDLS, CDR2 YYNGEE. J lost 5 bases, V lost 2 bases, and 4 bases had no gene match.

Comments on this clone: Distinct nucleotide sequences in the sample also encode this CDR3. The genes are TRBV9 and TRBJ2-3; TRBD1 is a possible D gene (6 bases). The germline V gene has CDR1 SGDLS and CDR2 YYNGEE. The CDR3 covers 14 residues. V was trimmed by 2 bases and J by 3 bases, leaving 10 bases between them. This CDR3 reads CASSVTGRTDTQYF. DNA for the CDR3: TGTGCCAGCAGCGTCACAGGGCGAACAGATACGCAGTATTTT.

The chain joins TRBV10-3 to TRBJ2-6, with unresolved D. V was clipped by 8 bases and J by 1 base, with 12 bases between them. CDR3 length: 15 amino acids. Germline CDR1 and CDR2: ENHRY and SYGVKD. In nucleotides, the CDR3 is TGTGCCATCCCCAGAGATACTTCTGGGGCCAACGTCCTGACTTTC. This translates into CAIPRDTSGANVLTF.

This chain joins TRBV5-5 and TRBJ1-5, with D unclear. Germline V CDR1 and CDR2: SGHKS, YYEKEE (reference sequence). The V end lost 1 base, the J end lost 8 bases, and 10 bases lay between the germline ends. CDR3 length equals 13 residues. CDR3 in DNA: TGTGCCAGCAGCTTGAATGCGGGGAAGCCCCAGCATTTT. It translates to CASSLNAGKPQHF.

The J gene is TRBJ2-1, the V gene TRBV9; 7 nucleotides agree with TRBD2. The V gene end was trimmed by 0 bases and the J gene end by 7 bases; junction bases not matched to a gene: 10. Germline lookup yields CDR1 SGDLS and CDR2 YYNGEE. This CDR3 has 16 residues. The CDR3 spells CASSVDSAGVLNEQFF. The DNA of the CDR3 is TGTGCCAGCAGCGTAGATTCGGCGGGAGTGTTAAATGAGCAGTTCTTC.

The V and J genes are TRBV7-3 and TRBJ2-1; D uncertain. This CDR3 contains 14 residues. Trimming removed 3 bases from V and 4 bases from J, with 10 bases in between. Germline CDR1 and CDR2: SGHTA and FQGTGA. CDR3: CASSFGVGYNEQFF. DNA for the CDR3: TGTGCCAGCAGCTTTGGGGTGGGGTACAATGAGCAGTTCTTC.

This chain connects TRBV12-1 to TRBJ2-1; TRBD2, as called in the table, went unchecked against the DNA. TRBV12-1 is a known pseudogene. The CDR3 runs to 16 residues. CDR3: CASSFFAGSSYNEQFF. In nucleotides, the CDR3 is TGTGCCAGCAGCTTTTTCGCGGGAAGCTCCTACAATGAGCAGTTCTTC.